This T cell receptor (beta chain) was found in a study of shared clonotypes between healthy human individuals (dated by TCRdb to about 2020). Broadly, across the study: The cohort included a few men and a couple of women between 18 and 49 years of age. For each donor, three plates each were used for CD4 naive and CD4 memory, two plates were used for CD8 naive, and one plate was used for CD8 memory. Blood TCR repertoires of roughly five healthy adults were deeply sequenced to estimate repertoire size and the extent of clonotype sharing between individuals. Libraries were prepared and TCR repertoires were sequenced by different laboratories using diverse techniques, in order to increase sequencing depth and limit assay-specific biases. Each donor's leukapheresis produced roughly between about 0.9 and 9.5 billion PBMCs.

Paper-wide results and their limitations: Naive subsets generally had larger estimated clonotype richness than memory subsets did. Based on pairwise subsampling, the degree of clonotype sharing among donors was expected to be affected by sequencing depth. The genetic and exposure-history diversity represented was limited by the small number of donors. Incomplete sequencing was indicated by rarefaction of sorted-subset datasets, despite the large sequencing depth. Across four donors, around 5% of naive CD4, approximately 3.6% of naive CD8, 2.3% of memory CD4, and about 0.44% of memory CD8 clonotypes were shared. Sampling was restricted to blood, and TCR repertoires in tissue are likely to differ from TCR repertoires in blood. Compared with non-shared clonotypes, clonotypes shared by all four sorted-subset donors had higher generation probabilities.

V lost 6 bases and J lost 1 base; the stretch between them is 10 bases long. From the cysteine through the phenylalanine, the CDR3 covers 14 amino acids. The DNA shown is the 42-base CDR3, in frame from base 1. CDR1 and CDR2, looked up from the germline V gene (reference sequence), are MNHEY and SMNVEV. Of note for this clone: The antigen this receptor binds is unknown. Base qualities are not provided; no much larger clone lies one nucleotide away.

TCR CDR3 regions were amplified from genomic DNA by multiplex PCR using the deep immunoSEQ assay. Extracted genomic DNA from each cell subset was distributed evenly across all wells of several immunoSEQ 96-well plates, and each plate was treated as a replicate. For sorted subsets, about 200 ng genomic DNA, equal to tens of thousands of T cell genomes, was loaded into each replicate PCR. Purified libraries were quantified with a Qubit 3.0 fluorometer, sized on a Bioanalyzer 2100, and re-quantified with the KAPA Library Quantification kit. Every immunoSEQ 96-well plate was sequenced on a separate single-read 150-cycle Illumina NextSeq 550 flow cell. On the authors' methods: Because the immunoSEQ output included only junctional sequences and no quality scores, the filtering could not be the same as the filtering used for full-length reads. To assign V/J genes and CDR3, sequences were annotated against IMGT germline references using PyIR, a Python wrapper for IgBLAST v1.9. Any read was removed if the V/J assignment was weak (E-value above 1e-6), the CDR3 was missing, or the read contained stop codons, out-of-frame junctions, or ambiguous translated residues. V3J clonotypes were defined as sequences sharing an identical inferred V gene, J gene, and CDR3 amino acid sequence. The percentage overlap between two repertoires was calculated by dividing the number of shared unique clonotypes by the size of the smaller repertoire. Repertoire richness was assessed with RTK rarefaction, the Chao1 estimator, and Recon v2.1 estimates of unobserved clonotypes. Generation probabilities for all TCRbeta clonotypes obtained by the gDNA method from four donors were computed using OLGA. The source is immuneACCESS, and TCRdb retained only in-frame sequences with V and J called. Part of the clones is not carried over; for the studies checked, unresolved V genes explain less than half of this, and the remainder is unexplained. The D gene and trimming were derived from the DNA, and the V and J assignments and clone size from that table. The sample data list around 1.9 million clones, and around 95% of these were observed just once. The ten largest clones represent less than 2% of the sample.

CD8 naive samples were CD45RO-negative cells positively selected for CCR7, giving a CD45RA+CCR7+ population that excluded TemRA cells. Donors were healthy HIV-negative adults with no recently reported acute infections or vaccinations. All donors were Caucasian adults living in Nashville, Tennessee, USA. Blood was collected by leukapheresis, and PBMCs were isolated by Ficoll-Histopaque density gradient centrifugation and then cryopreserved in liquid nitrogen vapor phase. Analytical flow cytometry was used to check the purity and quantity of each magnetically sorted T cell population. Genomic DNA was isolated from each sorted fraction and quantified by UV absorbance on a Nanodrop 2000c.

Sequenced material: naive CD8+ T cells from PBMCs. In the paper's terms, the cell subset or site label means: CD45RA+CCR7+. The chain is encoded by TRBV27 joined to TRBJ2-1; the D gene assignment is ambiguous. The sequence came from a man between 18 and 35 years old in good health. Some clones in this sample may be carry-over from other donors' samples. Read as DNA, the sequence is TGTGCCAGCAGGTTTTCTGATTCCTACAATGAGCAGTTCTTC. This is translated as CASRFSDSYNEQFF.